Given below is one T cell receptor (beta chain) in context. Its antigen is currently unknown. Each individual donor underwent a draw of approximately 10 milliliters of peripheral blood. Extracted total RNA amounted to at least 5.5 micrograms for each sample. A second PCR, run for roughly 7 to 11 cycles, used a sample-barcoded 5' primer plus a J-beta primer mix. A minimum of 2.5 million CDR3-containing paired-end reads was obtained for each sample. Via MiXCR, TCRdb re-called the 5' RACE reads, giving one row per CDR3 protein. Among around 1.1 million distinct CDR3 sequences listed, roughly two fifths were seen once. This sample was included in a study of blood T cells in healthy people across ages. Notes on the study in general: Unsorted PBMCs ruled out conclusive naive versus antigen-experienced comparison.

J was trimmed by 8 bases and V by 8 bases; bases with no gene match: 11. The CDR3 is made up of 13 amino acids. Germline V gives CDR1 SGHVS, CDR2 FQNEAQ. The genes are TRBV7-8 and TRBJ1-2, with TRBD1 matching over 7 bases. The sequenced sample was blood. The receptor's source is a young man in good health. The CDR3 protein is CASCPTGVTGYTF. The CDR3 region has the DNA TGTGCCAGCTGTCCTACAGGGGTTACGGGCTACACCTTC.